These 26 T cell receptor beta chains were all obtained from the same sample, sequenced in a study of immune heterogeneity within non-small cell lung tumors. A first 10-cycle multiplex round used 32 V-gene and 13 J-gene primers on TCR beta CDR3. TCRdb reprocessed the multiplex PCR reads via MiXCR and lists one record per CDR3 protein. The table lists some 4,500 distinct CDR3 sequences, around a fifth of them singletons. Template input, which was bulk tumor genomic DNA, totaled roughly 650 ng per sample. During surgery, several far-apart biopsies were obtained from every primary tumor. Before undergoing curative surgery, patients had newly diagnosed non-small cell lung cancer that was untreated. The sample consisted of lung tumor tissue. All receptors derive from a man between 60 and 75 years old with non-small cell lung cancer.

V usage is TRBV3-1 and J usage is TRBJ2-5; 7 bases are a match to TRBD1. Trimming cost V 2 bases and J 4 bases; bases outside gene matches: 7. Germline CDR1 and CDR2: LGHDT and YNNKEL (reference sequence). This CDR3 contains 15 residues. CDR3 amino acids: CASSQPGQDPETQYF. The CDR3 DNA is TGTGCCAGCAGCCAACCAGGACAGGACCCAGAGACCCAGTACTTC.

By share, this clonotype counts as medium-sized. V and J are TRBV27 and TRBJ2-7; TRBD2 agrees at 7 bases. Germline trimming cut 2 bases from V and 6 bases from J; bases unmatched to any gene: 7. This CDR3 is built from 14 residues. Germline CDR1 reads MNHEY; CDR2 reads SMNVEV (reference sequence). CDR3 sequence reads: CASSLQGLISEQYF. For the CDR3, the DNA is TGTGCCAGCAGTTTACAGGGACTAATCTCCGAGCAGTACTTC.

This clonotype has just a few counts. The V and J genes are TRBV2 and TRBJ1-6, with D tentatively TRBD1 (6 bases). The V gene lost 6 bases and the J gene lost 5 bases, with 11 bases spanning the gap. Germline V gene sequence: CDR1 SNHLY, CDR2 FYNNEI. This CDR3 is built from 14 residues. The CDR3 sequence: CASSARGNNSPLHF. The CDR3 DNA sequence: TGTGCCAGCAGCGCCAGGGGAAATAATTCACCCCTCCACTTT.

Within the sample, this clonotype is medium-sized. The chain has TRBV28 and TRBJ2-7, with 11 bases matching TRBD2. Germline CDR1 is MDHEN and CDR2 is SYDVKM. The CDR3 runs to 17 residues. J lost 2 bases, V lost 6 bases, and 12 bases had no gene match. In DNA form, the CDR3 reads TGTGCCAGCAGCCCTGGGACTAGCGGATACCTAGCCTACGAGCAGTACTTC. This encodes CASSPGTSGYLAYEQYF.

This clonotype ranks as medium-sized. The chain couples TRBV27 to TRBJ1-1; D unresolved. Trimming left V 3 bases short and J 6 bases short, with 14 bases between. The CDR3 contains 14 residues. Germline CDR1 reads MNHEY; CDR2 reads SMNVEV (reference sequence). The CDR3 loop is CASSLIKEFAEAFF. The CDR3 nucleotides are TGTGCCAGCAGTTTGATAAAGGAGTTCGCTGAAGCTTTCTTT.

This clonotype was counted only a few times. V gene TRBV20-1 combines with J gene TRBJ2-7; 7 bases align to TRBD1. V lost 1 base, J lost 5 bases, and 5 bases stayed unmatched. CDR3 size: 13 residues. CDR1 is DFQATT, CDR2 SNEGSKA, per germline (reference sequence). The CDR3 region is CSARVQGNDEQYF. CDR3 nucleotide sequence: TGCAGTGCTAGAGTACAGGGGAACGACGAGCAGTACTTC.

This clonotype came up a few times. The chain joins TRBV20-1 to TRBJ1-2; no definite D call. The CDR3 runs to 16 residues. Trimming left V 0 bases short and J 4 bases short, with 18 bases between. Germline values: CDR1 DFQATT, CDR2 SNEGSKA (reference sequence). In DNA form, the CDR3 reads TGCAGTGCTAGAGACCCCCGGCCGGTGATGATCTATGGCTACACCTTC. Its translation is CSARDPRPVMIYGYTF.

The rearrangement uses TRBV5-4 and TRBJ2-1, with D perhaps TRBD2 (5 bases). CDR1 and CDR2 from the germline V gene are SGHNT and YYREEE (reference sequence). The CDR3 is made up of 14 amino acids. Trimming took off 0 bases at V and 7 bases at J, with 11 bases between the two ends. CDR3 bases: TGTGCCAGCAGCTTGGGCGTAGCGAAGAATGAGCAGTTCTTC. This gives the protein CASSLGVAKNEQFF.

The table lists this clonotype with a few counts. DNA of the CDR3: TGTGCCAGTAGTTTCCAACAGGGAGATGGCTACACCTTC. Amino acids: CASSFQQGDGYTF. This sequence joins TRBV19 and TRBJ1-2, with D tentatively TRBD1 (6 bases). The V gene lost 5 bases and the J gene lost 6 bases, with 13 bases spanning the gap. Germline lookup yields CDR1 LNHDA and CDR2 SQIVND (reference sequence). This CDR3 has 13 residues.

The gene calls are TRBV5-5 and TRBJ2-7, with D possibly being TRBD1 or TRBD2 (5 bases each). The CDR3 is 15 residues long. Germline assignment: CDR1 SGHKS and CDR2 YYEKEE (reference sequence). V lost 6 bases, J lost 2 bases, and 18 bases lay in between. In nucleotides, the CDR3 is TGTGCCAGCACCGGGACGGACCGATTCCCCTACGAGCAGTACTTC. Residues: CASTGTDRFPYEQYF.

This clonotype showed up just once. At one boundary the junction diverges from the germline segment, which might be a read error. The chain joins TRBV7-2 to TRBJ1-5, with TRBD1 as a possible D gene (6 bases). There are 14 residues in the CDR3. Germline CDR1 is SGHTA and CDR2 is FQGNSA. CDR3 sequence: CASSLERGSPERLF. CDR3 nucleotide sequence: TGTGCCAGCAGCTTAGAAAGGGGGAGTCCCGAACGTCTCTTT.

By sample share, this clonotype is medium-sized (0.01 to 0.1%). The chain joins TRBV27 to TRBJ2-7; TRBD2 matches at 11 bases. The V gene end was trimmed by 3 bases and the J gene end by 2 bases; junction bases not matched to a gene: 6. Germline lookup yields CDR1 MNHEY and CDR2 SMNVEV (reference sequence). CDR3 length: 16 residues. The DNA for the CDR3 is TGTGCCAGCAGTTTTTCCGGGACTAGCGGAGCCTACGAGCAGTACTTC. Its protein product is CASSFSGTSGAYEQYF.

By share, this clonotype ranks as medium-sized. This sequence joins TRBV30 and TRBJ2-1; TRBD2 matches 7 bases. This CDR3 has 14 residues. The trim removed 0 bases at V and 6 bases at J, leaving 5 bases unmatched. Germline CDR1 reads GTSNPN; CDR2 reads SVGIG (reference sequence). CDR3 bases: TGTGCCTGGAGTGTTTCTAGCGGTCTCAATGAGCAGTTCTTC. It codes for CAWSVSSGLNEQFF.

The V and J genes are TRBV7-3 and TRBJ2-3, with a tentative D call TRBD2 (6 bases). Germline loops: CDR1 SGHTA, CDR2 FQGTGA. The V gene lost 2 bases and the J gene lost 4 bases, with 13 bases spanning the gap. The CDR3 is made up of 15 amino acids. This CDR3 reads CASSLWAGRADTQYF. CDR3 nucleotides: TGTGCCAGCAGCTTATGGGCGGGAAGGGCAGATACGCAGTATTTT.

This clonotype is medium-sized in the sample. V gene TRBV6-6 combines with J gene TRBJ1-2, with unresolved D. Germline values: CDR1 MNHNY, CDR2 SVGAGI (reference sequence). This CDR3 comprises 15 residues. Trimming pared 0 bases from V and 7 bases from J, leaving 15 bases between. The CDR3 sequence is CASSYSGFDNSGYTF. CDR3 coding DNA: TGTGCCAGCAGTTACTCTGGTTTTGATAACAGTGGCTACACCTTC.

V gene TRBV3-1 combines with J gene TRBJ1-6; 10 bases line up with TRBD1. This CDR3 has 14 residues. With V trimmed by 8 bases and J by 8 bases, 6 bases remained unmatched. Per germline, CDR1 LGHDT and CDR2 YNNKEL (reference sequence). This CDR3 reads CASARTGGDSPLHF. The DNA of the CDR3 is TGTGCCAGCGCCCGGACAGGGGGGGATTCACCCCTCCACTTT. The complete variable domain, with remaining parts taken from reference TRBV3-1 and TRBJ1-6, reads DTAVSQTPKYLVTQMGNDKSIKCEQNLGHDTMYWYKQDSKKFLKIMFSYNNKELIINETVPNRFSPKSPDKAHLNLHINSLELGDSAVYFCASARTGGDSPLHFGNGTRLTVT.

This clonotype occurred a few times. The genes are TRBV5-1 and TRBJ2-1; D call uncertain. Trimming cost V 2 bases and J 5 bases, with 20 bases left between them. Germline V gene sequence: CDR1 SGHRS, CDR2 YFSETQ. The CDR3 spans 17 residues. The CDR3 region has the DNA TGCGCCAGCAGCTTAATCCTCCTCGGGCCAAAAAACAATGAGCAGTTCTTC. This codes for CASSLILLGPKNNEQFF.

This clonotype was observed a few times. This sequence joins TRBV4-1 and TRBJ1-3, with D hard to call. Trimming shortened V by 5 bases and J by 0 bases, and 14 bases separated the two germline ends. The CDR3 is 16 residues long. In germline, CDR1 is MGHRA, CDR2 YSYEKL. For the CDR3, the DNA is TGCGCCAGCAGCGCAAGGTATAGCGACTCTGGAAACACCATATATTTT. It is translated as CASSARYSDSGNTIYF.

This clonotype came up a few times. CDR3 loop: CASSTTLNTEAFF. CDR3 bases: TGTGCCAGTAGTACGACTTTGAACACTGAAGCTTTCTTT. The chain has TRBV19 and TRBJ1-1, with D uncertain. Germline V CDR1 and CDR2: LNHDA, SQIVND (reference sequence). V dropped 4 bases and J dropped 0 bases, with 6 bases sitting between them. The CDR3 contains 13 residues.

In regard to this clonotype: A much larger clone lies one base from this, so it may be a read error. V gene TRBV4-2 combines with J gene TRBJ2-7, with 9 bases identical to TRBD2. V lost 4 bases to trimming and J lost 1 base; unmatched junction nucleotides: 8. This CDR3 has 16 residues. Germline V gene sequence: CDR1 LGHNA, CDR2 YNFKEQ. The DNA of the CDR3 is TGTGCCAGCAGCCCAAGTCTAGCGGGACCATCCTACGAGCAGTACTTC. Translated, it gives CASSPSLAGPSYEQYF.

By its share, this clonotype is medium-sized. The gene calls are TRBV20-1 and TRBJ2-1; TRBD2 agrees at 8 bases. Germline lookup yields CDR1 DFQATT and CDR2 SNEGSKA (reference sequence). The CDR3 consists of 16 residues. V dropped 3 bases and J dropped 6; count of bases not matched to a gene: 13. Written as DNA, the CDR3 is TGCAGTGCTAGGCAGAAGATCGGGAGGGCGGTCAATGAGCAGTTCTTC. It translates to CSARQKIGRAVNEQFF.

This clonotype is medium-sized. This chain connects TRBV20-1 to TRBJ1-2; 7 bases agree with TRBD1. The CDR3 length is 16 residues. V was clipped by 2 bases and J by 2 bases; unmatched bases: 11. CDR1 and CDR2 (germline): DFQATT, SNEGSKA (reference sequence). This CDR3 is CSARPLTGTGNYGYTF. CDR3 DNA: TGCAGTGCTAGACCATTGACAGGGACGGGGAACTATGGCTACACCTTC.

This sequence joins TRBV28 and TRBJ1-2; maybe TRBD1 (6 bases). This CDR3 is built from 14 residues. Per germline, CDR1 MDHEN and CDR2 SYDVKM. The ends were cut back, 6 bases at V and 8 bases at J, with 19 bases in the middle. The CDR3 DNA follows: TGTGCCAGCAGCCCGCTAGGCGGGGGGCGAGGCTACACCTTC. Translated, it gives CASSPLGGGRGYTF.

By its share, this clonotype is large. V usage is TRBV28 and J usage is TRBJ1-1, with 7 bases fitting TRBD1. Germline V gene lookup returns CDR1 MDHEN and CDR2 SYDVKM. The CDR3 covers 17 residues. With 2 bases clipped from V and 0 bases from J, the junction kept 9 bases outside the gene matches. The CDR3 coding sequence is TGTGCCAGCAGTTTAGAGGAGGCAGGGGGAATGAACACTGAAGCTTTCTTT. This translates into CASSLEEAGGMNTEAFF.

This clonotype ranks as large. V and J are TRBV5-1 and TRBJ2-2; tentatively, D is TRBD1 (5 bases). The V gene lost 4 bases and the J gene lost 13 bases, with 14 bases spanning the gap. The CDR3 is 12 amino acids. CDR1 and CDR2 (germline): SGHRS, YFSETQ. The CDR3 DNA sequence: TGCGCCAGCAGCCCCGACTCCCAGGGGCTGTTTTTT. The encoded protein is CASSPDSQGLFF.

By sample fraction, this clonotype is medium-sized (0.01 to 0.1%). This chain connects TRBV6-1 to TRBJ2-3; TRBD2 might be the D (5 bases). This CDR3 has 14 amino acids. Germline CDR1 reads MNHNS; CDR2 reads SASEGT. Trimming pared 6 bases from V and 4 bases from J, leaving 14 bases between. CDR3: CASRPPRGADTQYF. The CDR3 DNA reads as TGTGCCAGCAGACCCCCCCGGGGTGCAGATACGCAGTATTTT.